This TCR beta chain is from a study of cytomegalovirus exposure and HLA in healthy donors. In the study overall: In an early release, HLA-typed donors contributed roughly 85 million unique TCR sequences.

In the PCR, 60 Vbeta and 13 Jbeta primers were used. Assay: immunoSEQ multiplex PCR; the TCRdb copy retains only in-frame clones and omits some. The sample holds fewer than 200,000 clones; about 90% are singletons and the top ten take over 0.2%. This CDR3 has 13 amino acids. Germline V gene lookup returns CDR1 MRHNA and CDR2 SNTAGT. This chain links TRBV6-4 with TRBJ2-5; TRBD1 might be the D (6 bases). The J call may not be correct, given that the DNA end is closer to TRBJ2-7. This clonotype was sampled from a girl under three years old in good health and CMV-seronegative. The sample was PBMCs. The CDR3 coding sequence is TGTGCCAGCAGTGCTCAACAGGGAGACGAGCAGTACTTC. This codes for CASSAQQGDEQYF.